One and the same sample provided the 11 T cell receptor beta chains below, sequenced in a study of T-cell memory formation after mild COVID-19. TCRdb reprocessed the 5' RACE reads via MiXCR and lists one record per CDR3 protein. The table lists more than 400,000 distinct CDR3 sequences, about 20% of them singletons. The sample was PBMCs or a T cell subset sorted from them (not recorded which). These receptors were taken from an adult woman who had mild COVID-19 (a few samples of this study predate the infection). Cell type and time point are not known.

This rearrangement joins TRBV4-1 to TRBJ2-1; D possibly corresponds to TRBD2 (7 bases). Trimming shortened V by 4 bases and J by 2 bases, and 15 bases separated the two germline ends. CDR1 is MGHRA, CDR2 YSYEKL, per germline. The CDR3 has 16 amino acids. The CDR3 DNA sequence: TGCGCCAGCAGCCCTGCATCGGGGGGCGCCTACAATGAGCAGTTCTTC. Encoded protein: CASSPASGGAYNEQFF.

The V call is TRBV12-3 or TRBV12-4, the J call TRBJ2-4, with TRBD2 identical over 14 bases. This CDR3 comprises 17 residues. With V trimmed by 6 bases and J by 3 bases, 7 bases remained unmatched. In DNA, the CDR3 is TGTGCCAGCAGGAGAGGGACTAGCGGGAGAGGCAAAAACATTCAGTACTTC. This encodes CASRRGTSGRGKNIQYF.

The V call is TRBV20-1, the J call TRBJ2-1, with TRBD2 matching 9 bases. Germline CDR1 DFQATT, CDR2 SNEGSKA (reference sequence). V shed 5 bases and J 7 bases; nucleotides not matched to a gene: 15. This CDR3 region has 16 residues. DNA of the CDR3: TGCAGTGCTCCGACTGCGCCTAGCGGGACATGGAATGAGCAGTTCTTC. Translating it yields CSAPTAPSGTWNEQFF.

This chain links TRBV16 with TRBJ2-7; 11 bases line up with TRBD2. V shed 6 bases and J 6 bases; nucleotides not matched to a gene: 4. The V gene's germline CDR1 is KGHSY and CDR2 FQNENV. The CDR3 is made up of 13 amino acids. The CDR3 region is CASSHTSGGEQYF. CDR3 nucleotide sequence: TGTGCCAGCAGTCATACTAGCGGGGGCGAGCAGTACTTC.

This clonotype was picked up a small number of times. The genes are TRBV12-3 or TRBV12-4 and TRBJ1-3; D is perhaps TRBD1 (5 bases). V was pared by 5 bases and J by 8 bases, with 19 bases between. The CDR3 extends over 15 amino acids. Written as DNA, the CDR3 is TGTGCCAGCAGTAAAAACCGACAGCGACGAGACACCATATATTTT. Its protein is CASSKNRQRRDTIYF.

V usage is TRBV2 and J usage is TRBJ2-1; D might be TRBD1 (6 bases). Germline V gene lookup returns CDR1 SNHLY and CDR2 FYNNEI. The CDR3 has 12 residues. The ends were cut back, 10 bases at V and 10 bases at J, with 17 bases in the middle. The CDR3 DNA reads TGTGCCACCAACTCAGGGGTAGGGGAGCAGTTCTTC. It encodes CATNSGVGEQFF.

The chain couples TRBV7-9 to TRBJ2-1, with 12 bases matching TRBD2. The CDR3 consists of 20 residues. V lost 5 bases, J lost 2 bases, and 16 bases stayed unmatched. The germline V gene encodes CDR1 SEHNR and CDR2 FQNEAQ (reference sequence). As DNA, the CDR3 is TGTGCCAGCAGCCCCTCCGCGGGACTAGCGGGCACCACGACCTACAATGAGCAGTTCTTC. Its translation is CASSPSAGLAGTTTYNEQFF.

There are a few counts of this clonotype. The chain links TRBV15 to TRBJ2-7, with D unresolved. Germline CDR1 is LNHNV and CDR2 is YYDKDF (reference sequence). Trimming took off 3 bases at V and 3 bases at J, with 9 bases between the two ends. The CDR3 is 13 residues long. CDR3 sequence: CATSRDGDYEQYF. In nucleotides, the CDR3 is TGTGCCACCAGCAGGGACGGAGACTACGAGCAGTACTTC.

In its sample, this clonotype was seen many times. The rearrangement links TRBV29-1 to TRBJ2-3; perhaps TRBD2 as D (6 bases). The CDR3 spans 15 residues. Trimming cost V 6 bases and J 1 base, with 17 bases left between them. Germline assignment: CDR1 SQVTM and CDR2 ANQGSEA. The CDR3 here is CSVRDDQRGTDTQYF. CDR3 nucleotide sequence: TGCAGCGTGAGGGATGACCAGCGGGGCACAGATACGCAGTATTTT.

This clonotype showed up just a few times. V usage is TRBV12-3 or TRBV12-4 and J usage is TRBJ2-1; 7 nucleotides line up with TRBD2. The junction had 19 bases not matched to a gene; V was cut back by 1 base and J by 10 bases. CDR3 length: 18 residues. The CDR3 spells CASSLVGRAGWAEDEQFF. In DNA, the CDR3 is TGTGCCAGCAGTTTAGTTGGGAGGGCAGGTTGGGCGGAAGACGAGCAGTTCTTC.

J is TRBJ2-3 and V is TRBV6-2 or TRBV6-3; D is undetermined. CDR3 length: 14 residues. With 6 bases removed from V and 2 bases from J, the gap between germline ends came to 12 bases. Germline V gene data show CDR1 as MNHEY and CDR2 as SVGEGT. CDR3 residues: CASSLGSFTDTQYF. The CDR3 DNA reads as TGTGCCAGCAGCCTTGGATCATTCACAGATACGCAGTATTTT.